These 18 T cell receptor beta chains were sequenced from one sample in a study of early T cells in non-severe SARS-CoV-2 infection. TCRdb reprocessed the 5' RACE reads with MiXCR, giving one entry per CDR3 protein. The sample contains about 29,000 distinct CDR3 sequences, 5.3% of which appear only once. Sequenced input: whole blood. All receptors come from an adult who was a healthcare worker with PCR-confirmed SARS-CoV-2 infection or an uninfected control (not recorded which).

There are many counts of this clonotype. The rearrangement uses TRBV10-1 and TRBJ1-6; D is perhaps TRBD1 (6 bases). Germline V gene lookup returns CDR1 WNHNN and CDR2 SYGVQD (reference sequence). V lost 0 bases and J 6 bases, leaving 6 bases between the germline ends. The CDR3 spans 14 residues. The CDR3 DNA reads as TGCGCCAGCAGTGAGTCCAGGGGTAATTCACCCCTCCACTTT. It yields the protein CASSESRGNSPLHF.

This clonotype came up a few times. The gene calls are TRBV5-6 and TRBJ1-2, with D possibly TRBD1 on 5 matching bases. This CDR3 has 12 amino acids. Trimming pared 1 base from V and 8 bases from J, leaving 9 bases between. CDR1 is SGHDT and CDR2 is YYEEEE in the germline V gene. CDR3 residues: CASSLQDTGYTF. The DNA of the CDR3 is TGTGCCAGCAGCTTGCAGGACACGGGCTACACCTTC.

This clonotype came up many times. The chain is built from TRBV3-1 and TRBJ2-6; 7 bases agree with TRBD1. Germline trimming cut 4 bases from V and 0 bases from J; bases unmatched to any gene: 6. Germline assignment: CDR1 LGHDT and CDR2 YNNKEL (reference sequence). The CDR3 length is 17 residues. CDR3 coding DNA: TGTGCCAGCAGCCCAACAGGGGCGAACTCTGGGGCCAACGTCCTGACTTTC. Encoded protein: CASSPTGANSGANVLTF.

This clonotype appeared many times. The rearrangement uses TRBV30 and TRBJ1-6; D unclear. Germline V CDR1 and CDR2: GTSNPN, SVGIG (reference sequence). V dropped 4 bases and J dropped 0 bases, with 10 bases sitting between them. This CDR3 has 15 residues. CDR3 bases: TGTGCCTGGAACCAACACAGCTCCTATAATTCACCCCTCCACTTT. It is translated as CAWNQHSSYNSPLHF.

This clonotype was seen at least ten times. This chain uses TRBV4-2 with TRBJ2-1; no definite D call. This CDR3 is 15 amino acids long. The V and J ends lost 4 bases and 2 bases respectively, with 12 bases between them. CDR1 is LGHNA, CDR2 YNFKEQ, per germline. DNA for the CDR3: TGTGCCAGCAGCCCGACGAACGGCCCCTACAATGAGCAGTTCTTC. It is translated as CASSPTNGPYNEQFF.

In its sample, this clonotype was seen many times. This chain uses TRBV2 with TRBJ2-1, with 9 positions matching TRBD2. Germline loops: CDR1 SNHLY, CDR2 FYNNEI. The CDR3 has 16 amino acids. V trimming: 2 bases; J trimming: 0 bases; junction bases outside the gene matches: 2. The CDR3 region is CASSESGRFSYNEQFF. The CDR3 region has the DNA TGTGCCAGCAGTGAAAGCGGGAGGTTCTCCTACAATGAGCAGTTCTTC.

The table lists this clonotype with many counts. The chain is built from TRBV20-1 and TRBJ2-7; D not certain. The CDR3 is 15 residues long. Germline CDR1 and CDR2: DFQATT and SNEGSKA (reference sequence). V was clipped by 0 bases and J by 0 bases, with 12 bases between them. The CDR3 here is CSARDPRQGSYEQYF. DNA for the CDR3: TGCAGTGCTAGAGATCCCCGACAAGGCTCCTACGAGCAGTACTTC.

In its sample, this clonotype was seen many times. The chain joins TRBV7-8 to TRBJ2-1, with D tentatively TRBD1 or TRBD2 (6 bases each). The CDR3 extends over 19 amino acids. The V and J ends lost 5 bases and 0 bases respectively, with 23 bases between them. The V gene's germline CDR1 is SGHVS and CDR2 FQNEAQ. Here the CDR3 DNA reads TGTGCCAGCAGCCAACCGACTAGGGGGGAAACGAGCTCCTACAATGAGCAGTTCTTC. Its protein product is CASSQPTRGETSSYNEQFF.

This clonotype was counted ten times or more. This chain links TRBV10-3 with TRBJ2-3, with 12 bases identical to TRBD2. The V and J ends lost 6 bases and 4 bases, in that order; junction bases with no gene match: 5. CDR3 length equals 15 residues. Germline V lookup: CDR1 ENHRY, CDR2 SYGVKD. DNA for the CDR3: TGTGCCATCAGCCGACTAGCGGGAGCTTCAGATACGCAGTATTTT. Protein sequence: CAISRLAGASDTQYF.

This clonotype was seen many times. V is TRBV7-8 and J is TRBJ1-1, with 7 bases matching TRBD1. CDR1 and CDR2 (germline): SGHVS, FQNEAQ. V shed 4 bases and J 1 base; nucleotides not matched to a gene: 6. The CDR3 runs 15 residues. CDR3 DNA: TGTGCCAGCAGCTCCTACGGGACAGCGAACACTGAAGCTTTCTTT. It codes for CASSSYGTANTEAFF.

This clonotype was recorded many times. The gene calls are TRBV7-9 and TRBJ2-7; D tentatively reads TRBD1 or TRBD2 (6 bases each). CDR3 length: 16 residues. CDR1 is SEHNR, CDR2 FQNEAQ, per germline (reference sequence). Trimming took 0 bases from V and 0 from J, leaving 12 bases between them. The CDR3 reads CASSLAGGQGSYEQYF. In nucleotides, the CDR3 is TGTGCCAGCAGCTTAGCGGGGGGCCAAGGCTCCTACGAGCAGTACTTC.

The V gene is TRBV7-2, the J gene TRBJ1-3; D may be TRBD1 (5 bases). There are 16 residues in the CDR3. The ends were cut back, 1 base at V and 3 bases at J, with 13 bases in the middle. Per the germline V gene, CDR1 is SGHTA and CDR2 is FQGNSA. The CDR3 DNA reads as TGTGCCAGCAGCTTAGGGGGCTTAGGGAATGGAAACACCATATATTTT. Amino acid sequence: CASSLGGLGNGNTIYF.

This clonotype was detected ten times or more. The genes are TRBV4-2 and TRBJ2-7, with TRBD2 as a possible D gene (6 bases). Trimming removed 2 bases at V and 0 bases at J, with 11 bases between. Germline values: CDR1 LGHNA, CDR2 YNFKEQ. The CDR3 runs to 15 residues. CDR3 sequence (DNA): TGTGCCAGCAGCCAATCCCGACTAGTCTCCTACGAGCAGTACTTC. This gives the protein CASSQSRLVSYEQYF.

This clonotype has at least ten counts. This sequence joins TRBV5-1 and TRBJ2-2; TRBD1 is a possible D gene (6 bases). The germline gives CDR1 SGHRS, CDR2 YFSETQ. With 4 bases removed from V and 2 bases from J, the gap between germline ends came to 9 bases. This CDR3 contains 14 residues. The CDR3 nucleotides are TGCGCCAGCAGCATGGGACAAAACACCGGGGAGCTGTTTTTT. Translating gives CASSMGQNTGELFF.

This clonotype showed up many times. This chain links TRBV20-1 with TRBJ2-7, with D perhaps matching TRBD1 or TRBD2 (6 bases each). The ends were cut back, 4 bases at V and 1 base at J, with 17 bases in the middle. Germline V lookup: CDR1 DFQATT, CDR2 SNEGSKA (reference sequence). The length of the CDR3 is 15 residues. In DNA form, the CDR3 reads TGCAGTGCTAACACGGGGGAGACAGGATCCTACGAGCAGTACTTC. Its protein product is CSANTGETGSYEQYF.

This clonotype was recorded many times. V and J are TRBV5-1 and TRBJ2-5, with 9 bases matching TRBD1. The V gene's germline CDR1 is SGHRS and CDR2 YFSETQ. The CDR3 runs 16 residues. V dropped 1 base and J dropped 3; count of bases not matched to a gene: 7. CDR3 sequence: CASSLLGTGREETQYF. The CDR3 coding sequence is TGCGCCAGCAGCTTGCTCGGGACAGGGCGAGAAGAGACCCAGTACTTC.

This clonotype has only a few counts. The rearrangement uses TRBV12-3 or TRBV12-4 and TRBJ1-4; unclear D gene. This CDR3 spans 14 amino acids. The germline V and J ends were trimmed by 2 bases and 5 bases, with 9 bases remaining between them. The CDR3 DNA reads as TGTGCCAGCAGTTTAATCGGGGTGAATGAAAAACTGTTTTTT. It translates to CASSLIGVNEKLFF.

Ten or more counts support this clonotype. The chain employs TRBV5-1 and TRBJ2-2; D may be TRBD1 (6 bases). Germline V CDR1 and CDR2: SGHRS, YFSETQ. V lost 9 bases, J lost 1 base, and 19 bases lay in between. The CDR3 extends over 16 amino acids. CDR3 nucleotides: TGCGCCACCAAAGAGTTTCTGACAGGGAACACCGGGGAGCTGTTTTTT. Translated: CATKEFLTGNTGELFF.